The 12 T cell receptor beta chains below were found in one sample sequenced in a study of blood T cell repertoires in COVID-19. Repertoires were generated with immunoSEQ multiplex PCR, while TCRdb's copy carries only in-frame clones and drops some. The profile shows around 140,000 clones, about nine tenths of them singletons. The source material was PBMCs or T cells enriched from blood (not recorded which). The receptor source for this set is a man aged 45-65 years who had recovered from COVID-19.

V usage is TRBV18 and J usage is TRBJ2-5; possibly TRBD1 for D (5 bases). The length of the CDR3 is 15 residues. V was shortened by 3 bases and J by 2 bases, with 13 bases between the two germline ends. Germline values: CDR1 KGHSH, CDR2 LQKENI. The CDR3 nucleotides are TGTGCCAGCTCACCGGGCAGGGTTGGTCAAGAGACCCAGTACTTC. Encoded protein: CASSPGRVGQETQYF.

The table lists this clone with a few counts. The CDR3 loop reads CASSLGGTASNQPQHF. CDR3 coding DNA: TGTGCCAGCAGCTTAGGGGGGACAGCCTCCAATCAGCCCCAGCATTTT. V is TRBV11-2 and J is TRBJ1-5, with TRBD1 matching 7 bases. Germline V CDR1 and CDR2: SGHAT, FQNNGV. The CDR3 is made up of 16 amino acids. Unmatched junction bases numbered 6, after V lost 1 base and J lost 3 bases.

This sequence joins TRBV29-1 and TRBJ2-5, with 8 bases aligning to TRBD2. Losses at the gene ends were 7 bases for V and 0 bases for J; bases not matched to a gene: 7. Per the germline V gene, CDR1 is SQVTM and CDR2 is ANQGSEA. The CDR3 runs to 14 residues. CDR3 sequence: CSAEGRGDQETQYF. The CDR3, as DNA: TGCAGCGCCGAGGGGCGGGGGGACCAAGAGACCCAGTACTTC.

This chain links TRBV5-5 with TRBJ2-7, with TRBD1 matching 9 bases. Germline V gene lookup returns CDR1 SGHKS and CDR2 YYEKEE (reference sequence). V was pared by 7 bases and J by 11 bases, with 16 bases of the junction left unmatched. This CDR3 spans 14 amino acids. The CDR3 nucleotides read TGTGCCAGCCGAGCCTCCGGGACAGGGTATTTTGAGTACTTC. Its protein is CASRASGTGYFEYF.

The rearrangement uses TRBV7-9 and TRBJ2-7, with 9 positions matching TRBD2. The CDR3 extends over 17 amino acids. Germline assignment: CDR1 SEHNR and CDR2 FQNEAQ (reference sequence). The V and J ends lost 1 base and 6 bases, in that order; junction bases with no gene match: 13. For the CDR3, the DNA is TGTGCCAGCAGCTTAGATCGGGCGGATAGCGGGAGCCGCGAGCAGTACTTC. This encodes CASSLDRADSGSREQYF.

DNA of the CDR3: TGTGCCAGTCAGGTAGAAACTGGAAACACCATATATTTT. Protein product: CASQVETGNTIYF. This chain joins TRBV2 and TRBJ1-3; D is unclear. The V gene lost 9 bases and the J gene lost 2 bases, with 11 bases spanning the gap. The CDR3 loop spans 13 amino acids. Germline V gives CDR1 SNHLY, CDR2 FYNNEI.

V and J are TRBV2 and TRBJ2-3; tentative D call: TRBD2 (5 bases). Germline loops: CDR1 SNHLY, CDR2 FYNNEI. Trimming removed 6 bases at V and 0 bases at J, with 16 bases between. The CDR3 consists of 16 residues. CDR3 coding DNA: TGTGCCAGCAGGGTCGACTACGCGGATAGCACAGATACGCAGTATTTT. Translated: CASRVDYADSTDTQYF.

This chain joins TRBV28 and TRBJ2-4; 10 bases are shared with TRBD1. The CDR3 is 15 amino acids. Looked up from germline, CDR1 is MDHEN and CDR2 is SYDVKM. The V and J ends lost 0 bases and 7 bases, in that order; junction bases with no gene match: 3. The CDR3 DNA follows: TGTGCCAGCAGTTTATGGGGACAGGGGTTCAACATTCAGTACTTC. It encodes CASSLWGQGFNIQYF.

The CDR3 DNA follows: TGTGCCTGGAGTGTAAGCAGGGGGCGGGAAAAACTGTTTTTT. Residues: CAWSVSRGREKLFF. V is TRBV30 and J is TRBJ1-4, with 8 bases aligning to TRBD1. Germline V gene data show CDR1 as GTSNPN and CDR2 as SVGIG (reference sequence). V was clipped by 0 bases and J by 8 bases; unmatched bases: 5. The CDR3 is made up of 14 amino acids.

The CDR3 DNA reads as TGTGCCACCAGCAAGGACAGGGGGCCGAATGAGCAGTTCTTC. Translation: CATSKDRGPNEQFF. The V and J genes are TRBV15 and TRBJ2-1; 11 nucleotides agree with TRBD1. The CDR3 runs 14 residues. After removal of 4 bases from V and 7 bases from J, the junction contained 3 bases not matched to a gene. Germline V gene data show CDR1 as LNHNV and CDR2 as YYDKDF (reference sequence). The full variable domain, its missing parts supplied by reference TRBV15 and TRBJ2-1, is DAMVIQNPRYQVTQFGKPVTLSCSQTLNHNVMYWYQQKSSQAPKLLFHYYDKDFNNEADTPDNFQSRRPNTSFCFLDIRSPGLGDTAMYLCATSKDRGPNEQFFGPGTRLTVL.

The chain combines TRBV18 with TRBJ1-1; TRBD1 might be the D (6 bases). V lost 2 bases and J lost 0, with 13 bases in between. The CDR3 covers 16 residues. In germline, CDR1 is KGHSH, CDR2 LQKENI. The CDR3 sequence is CASSPGGTPMNTEAFF. The CDR3 DNA follows: TGTGCCAGCTCACCAGGGGGCACCCCGATGAACACTGAAGCTTTCTTT.

This chain uses TRBV5-1 with TRBJ2-1; 10 bases line up with TRBD2. The V and J ends lost 4 bases and 5 bases, in that order; junction bases with no gene match: 6. This CDR3 comprises 15 residues. Germline V gene lookup returns CDR1 SGHRS and CDR2 YFSETQ. CDR3 bases: TGCGCCAGCAGCAGAGGACTAGCGGAAGACAATGAGCAGTTCTTC. Protein sequence: CASSRGLAEDNEQFF.